A single sample gave rise to the 20 T cell receptor beta chains below, sequenced in a study of blood T cell repertoires in COVID-19 (dated by TCRdb to the early 2020s). The library relied on the immunoSEQ multiplex PCR assay. Entries here come from immuneACCESS through TCRdb and include only in-frame sequences with V and J called. Some clones fail to appear in such tables; in the studies checked, an unresolved V gene covers under half of the shortfall, and the cause of the remainder is unknown. The sample has some 120,000 clones on record, about 86% of them singletons. The ten top clones hold about 4% of the sample. The sample consisted of peripheral blood. These receptors all stem from a woman in her 50s with acute or convalescent COVID-19.

A single count supports this clone. This chain joins TRBV9 and TRBJ2-1; 14 positions match TRBD2. V gave up 0 bases and J gave up 6 bases; unmatched junction bases: 5. Looked up from germline, CDR1 is SGDLS and CDR2 is YYNGEE. CDR3 length: 17 amino acids. The CDR3 sequence: CASSVAPGTSGSNEQFF. The CDR3 DNA reads TGTGCCAGCAGCGTAGCCCCAGGGACTAGCGGGAGCAATGAGCAGTTCTTC.

This chain connects TRBV10-3 to TRBJ2-5; maybe TRBD1 (6 bases). CDR1 is ENHRY, CDR2 SYGVKD, per germline. V lost 10 bases to trimming and J lost 1 base, with 13 bases between them. CDR3 length: 13 amino acids. The DNA of the CDR3 is TGTGCCACCCGAAGGGGGACCCAAGAGACCCAGTACTTC. Its protein is CATRRGTQETQYF.

This chain links TRBV11-2 with TRBJ2-4; 7 bases align to TRBD1. Germline values: CDR1 SGHAT, CDR2 FQNNGV. The length of the CDR3 is 17 residues. After removal of 5 bases from V and 2 bases from J, the junction contained 12 bases not matched to a gene. The CDR3 loop reads CASSGLTGLETKNIQYF. CDR3 nucleotides: TGTGCCAGCAGCGGGCTGACAGGGTTAGAAACCAAAAACATTCAGTACTTC.

This CDR3 reads CASSLAAVSNTEAFF. DNA for the CDR3: TGTGCCAGCAGCTTAGCGGCAGTGTCGAACACTGAAGCTTTCTTT. This chain uses TRBV7-8 with TRBJ1-1; D remains ambiguous. Trimming stripped 0 bases from V and 1 base from J, with 9 bases between. Germline CDR1 SGHVS, CDR2 FQNEAQ. CDR3 length: 15 amino acids. The whole variable domain, filled in from reference TRBV7-8 and TRBJ1-1, reads GAGVSQSPRYKVAKRGQDVALRCDPISGHVSLFWYQQALGQGPEFLTYFQNEAQLDKSGLPSDRFFAERPEGSVSTLKIQRTQQEDSAVYLCASSLAAVSNTEAFFGQGTRLTVV.

V usage is TRBV10-1 and J usage is TRBJ1-1; maybe TRBD1 (5 bases). The CDR3 spans 11 residues. V was trimmed by 9 bases and J by 11 bases, leaving 16 bases between them. Germline values: CDR1 WNHNN, CDR2 SYGVQD (reference sequence). In DNA form, the CDR3 reads TGCGCCAGGCATCAGGGTATTGAGGCTTTCTTT. This sequence encodes CARHQGIEAFF.

The J gene is TRBJ1-5, the V gene TRBV28; no definite D call. The CDR3 covers 14 residues. Trimming took off 2 bases at V and 6 bases at J, with 11 bases between the two ends. Germline V gives CDR1 MDHEN, CDR2 SYDVKM. The CDR3: CASSLPQVSQPQHF. The CDR3 DNA follows: TGTGCCAGCAGTTTACCTCAGGTATCTCAGCCCCAGCATTTT.

CDR3 coding DNA: TGTGCCAGTAGTATAGGAGGTCTCCGGAATGAAAAACTGTTTTTT. It codes for CASSIGGLRNEKLFF. The chain couples TRBV19 to TRBJ1-4; D is unclear. The V gene lost 1 base and the J gene lost 5 bases, with 11 bases spanning the gap. The CDR3 covers 15 residues. Germline-derived CDR1 and CDR2 are LNHDA and SQIVND (reference sequence). The whole variable domain, filled in from reference TRBV19 and TRBJ1-4, reads DGGITQSPKYLFRKEGQNVTLSCEQNLNHDAMYWYRQDPGQGLRLIYYSQIVNDFQKGDIAEGYSVSREKKESFPLTVTSAQKNPTAFYLCASSIGGLRNEKLFFGSGTQLSVL.

The chain links TRBV29-1 to TRBJ1-4, with D maybe TRBD1 (5 bases). The CDR3 sequence is 13 residues long. From germline, CDR1 is SQVTM and CDR2 ANQGSEA. Between the trimmed V and J ends, which lost 1 base and 8 bases, there was a span of 11 bases. The CDR3: CSVEGGSREKLFF. CDR3 in DNA: TGCAGCGTTGAAGGGGGCAGTCGAGAAAAACTGTTTTTT.

In its sample, this clone was seen a few times. The chain carries TRBV7-9 and TRBJ1-6; 7 bases match TRBD1. The CDR3 runs 16 residues. The junction had 8 bases not matched to a gene; V was cut back by 5 bases and J by 4 bases. Germline assignment: CDR1 SEHNR and CDR2 FQNEAQ (reference sequence). The CDR3 DNA reads TGTGCCAGCAGCCCTCGACAGGGACCATATAATTCACCCCTCCACTTT. This gives the protein CASSPRQGPYNSPLHF.

For the CDR3, the DNA is TGTGCCAGCAGCCTCCGGGTGCCCTCCTACGAGCAGTACTTC. As protein: CASSLRVPSYEQYF. The chain recombines TRBV5-8 with TRBJ2-7, with D hard to call. V lost 4 bases and J 0 bases, leaving 11 bases between the germline ends. The length of the CDR3 is 14 residues. Germline V gives CDR1 SGHTS, CDR2 YDEGEE.

This clone was seen a few times. This chain joins TRBV28 and TRBJ2-7, with 10 bases matching TRBD2. V dropped 6 bases and J dropped 2; count of bases not matched to a gene: 4. Per germline, CDR1 MDHEN and CDR2 SYDVKM. CDR3 length: 14 amino acids. As DNA, the CDR3 is TGTGCCAGCAGCCAGCTAGCGGGGGCCTACGAGCAGTACTTC. This encodes CASSQLAGAYEQYF.

This chain joins TRBV6-5 and TRBJ2-7, with D possibly being TRBD1 (5 bases). Trimming pared 0 bases from V and 6 bases from J, leaving 6 bases between. Germline V gene data show CDR1 as MNHEY and CDR2 as SVGAGI. CDR3 length equals 12 residues. The CDR3 coding sequence is TGTGCCAGCAGTTACTCAAGGGGCGAGCAGTACTTC. This sequence encodes CASSYSRGEQYF.

V usage is TRBV3-1 (or the pseudogene TRBV3-2) and J usage is TRBJ2-1, with a weak D call TRBD2 (5 bases). This CDR3 is 17 amino acids long. V was shortened by 4 bases and J by 7 bases, with 23 bases between the two germline ends. CDR1 LGHDT and CDR2 YNNKEL come from the germline V gene (reference sequence). Here the CDR3 reads CASSPNSGSATGNEQFF. The CDR3 DNA sequence: TGTGCCAGCAGCCCGAACTCCGGTAGCGCCACTGGGAATGAGCAGTTCTTC.

This clone appeared a few times. The V and J genes are TRBV3-1 (or the pseudogene TRBV3-2) and TRBJ2-3, with no clear D. Trimming stripped 4 bases from V and 1 base from J, with 12 bases between. Germline CDR1 LGHDT, CDR2 YNNKEL (reference sequence). This CDR3 contains 15 residues. The CDR3: CASSPSLYGTDTQYF. CDR3 nucleotide sequence: TGTGCCAGCAGCCCGAGCCTGTATGGCACAGATACGCAGTATTTT.

The rearrangement uses TRBV5-5 and TRBJ1-1; D not resolved. Trimming removed 2 bases at V and 0 bases at J, with 5 bases between. Germline loops: CDR1 SGHKS, CDR2 YYEKEE (reference sequence). The CDR3 has 13 residues. The CDR3 protein is CASSLNMNTEAFF. The CDR3 nucleotides read TGTGCCAGCAGCTTAAACATGAACACTGAAGCTTTCTTT. Complete variable domain (other parts from reference TRBV5-5 and TRBJ1-1): DAGVTQSPTHLIKTRGQQVTLRCSPISGHKSVSWYQQVLGQGPQFIFQYYEKEERGRGNFPDRFSARQFPNYSSELNVNALLLGDSALYLCASSLNMNTEAFFGQGTRLTVV.

The V gene is TRBV19, the J gene TRBJ2-1; 8 nucleotides match TRBD2. Germline V gene sequence: CDR1 LNHDA, CDR2 SQIVND (reference sequence). J was trimmed by 6 bases and V by 1 base; bases with no gene match: 5. CDR3 length equals 15 residues. The CDR3 sequence: CASSIAGTSTNEQFF. In DNA, the CDR3 is TGTGCCAGTAGTATAGCCGGGACTAGTACCAATGAGCAGTTCTTC.

The chain couples TRBV18 to TRBJ2-7, with 9 nucleotides matching TRBD1. CDR1 and CDR2 (germline): KGHSH, LQKENI. V trimming: 3 bases; J trimming: 5 bases; junction bases outside the gene matches: 8. This CDR3 is built from 15 residues. Written as DNA, the CDR3 is TGTGCCAGCTCACCGACCCGGGACAGGGTCAACGAGCAGTACTTC. Protein: CASSPTRDRVNEQYF. The whole variable domain, filled in from reference TRBV18 and TRBJ2-7, reads NAGVMQNPRHLVRRRGQEARLRCSPMKGHSHVYWYRQLPEEGLKFMVYLQKENIIDESGMPKERFSAEFPKEGPSILRIQQVVRGDSAAYFCASSPTRDRVNEQYFGPGTRLTVT.

A remark on this clone: The same CDR3 can be traced to other DNA sequences in this sample. V gene TRBV5-1 combines with J gene TRBJ2-1; TRBD2 is a possible D gene (5 bases). Germline-derived CDR1 and CDR2 are SGHRS and YFSETQ. Trimming stripped 0 bases from V and 4 bases from J, with 11 bases between. This CDR3 has 15 amino acids. CDR3 amino acids: CASSLGAGGYNEQFF. The CDR3 DNA reads as TGCGCCAGCAGCTTGGGGGCGGGCGGTTACAATGAGCAGTTCTTC.

The chain joins TRBV5-1 to TRBJ2-1; D is ambiguous. Per the germline V gene, CDR1 is SGHRS and CDR2 is YFSETQ. The CDR3 contains 13 residues. V gave up 3 bases and J gave up 6 bases, with 10 bases separating them. CDR3 loop: CASSSSFSNEQFF. The CDR3 region has the DNA TGCGCCAGCAGCTCCTCGTTCAGCAATGAGCAGTTCTTC.

The chain employs TRBV29-1 and TRBJ2-1; TRBD2 matches 10 bases. In germline, CDR1 is SQVTM, CDR2 ANQGSEA. The CDR3 consists of 14 residues. V was pared by 4 bases and J by 6 bases, with 6 bases of the junction left unmatched. CDR3 sequence (DNA): TGCAGCGTTGGGGGACTAGCGACTTCCAATGAGCAGTTCTTC. This codes for CSVGGLATSNEQFF.